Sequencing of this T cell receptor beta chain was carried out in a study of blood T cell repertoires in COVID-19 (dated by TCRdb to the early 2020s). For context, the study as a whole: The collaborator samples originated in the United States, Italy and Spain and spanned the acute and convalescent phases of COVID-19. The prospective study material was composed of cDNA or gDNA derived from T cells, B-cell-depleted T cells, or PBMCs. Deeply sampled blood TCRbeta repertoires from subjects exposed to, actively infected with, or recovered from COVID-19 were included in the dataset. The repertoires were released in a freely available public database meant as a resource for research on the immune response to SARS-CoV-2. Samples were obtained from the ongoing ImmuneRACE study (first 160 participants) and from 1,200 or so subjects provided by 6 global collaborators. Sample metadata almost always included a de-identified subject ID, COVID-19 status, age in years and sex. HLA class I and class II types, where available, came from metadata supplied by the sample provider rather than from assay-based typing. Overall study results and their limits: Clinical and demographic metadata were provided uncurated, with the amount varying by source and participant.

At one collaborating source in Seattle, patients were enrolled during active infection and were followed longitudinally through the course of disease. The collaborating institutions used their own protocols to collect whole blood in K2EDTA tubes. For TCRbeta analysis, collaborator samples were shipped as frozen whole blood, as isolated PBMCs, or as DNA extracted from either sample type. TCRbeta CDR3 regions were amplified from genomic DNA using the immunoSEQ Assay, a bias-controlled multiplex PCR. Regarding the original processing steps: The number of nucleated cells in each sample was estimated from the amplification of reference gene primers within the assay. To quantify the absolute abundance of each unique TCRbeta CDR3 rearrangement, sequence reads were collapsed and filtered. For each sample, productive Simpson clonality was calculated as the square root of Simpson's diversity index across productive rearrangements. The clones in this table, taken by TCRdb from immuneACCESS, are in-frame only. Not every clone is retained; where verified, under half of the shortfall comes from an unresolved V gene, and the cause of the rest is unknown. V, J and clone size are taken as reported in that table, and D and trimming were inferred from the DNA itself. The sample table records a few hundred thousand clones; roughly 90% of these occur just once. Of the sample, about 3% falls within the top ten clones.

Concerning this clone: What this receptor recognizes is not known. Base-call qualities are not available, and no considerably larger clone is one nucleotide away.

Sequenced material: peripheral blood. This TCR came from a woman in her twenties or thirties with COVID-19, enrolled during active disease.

At the DNA level, the sequence is TGTGCCAGCTCACCACGACCGGACAGGGGAGCCAGTAACTATGGCTACACCTTC. Protein translation: CASSPRPDRGASNYGYTF. This receptor chain uses TRBV18 and TRBJ1-2, with TRBD1 identical over 9 junction bases. The junction shows trimming of 1 base on V and 1 base on J, and the gene matches do not reach 10 bases of it. There are 18 amino acids in the CDR3, from cysteine to phenylalanine inclusive. Only the CDR3 DNA stays, 54 bases, in frame from base 1. The germline V gene yields KGHSH for CDR1 and LQKENI for CDR2.